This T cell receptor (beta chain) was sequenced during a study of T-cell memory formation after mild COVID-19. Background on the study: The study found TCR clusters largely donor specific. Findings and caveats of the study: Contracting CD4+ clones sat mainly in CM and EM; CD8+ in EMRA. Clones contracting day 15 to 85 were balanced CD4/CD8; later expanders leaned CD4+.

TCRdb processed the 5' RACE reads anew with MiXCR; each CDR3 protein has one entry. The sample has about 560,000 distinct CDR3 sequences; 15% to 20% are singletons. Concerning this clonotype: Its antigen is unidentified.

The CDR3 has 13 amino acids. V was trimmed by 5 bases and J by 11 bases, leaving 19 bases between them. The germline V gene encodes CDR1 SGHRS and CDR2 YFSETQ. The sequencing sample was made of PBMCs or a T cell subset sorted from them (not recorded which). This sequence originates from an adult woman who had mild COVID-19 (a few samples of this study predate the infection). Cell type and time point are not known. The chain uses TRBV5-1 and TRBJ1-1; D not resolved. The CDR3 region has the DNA TGCGCCAGCAGTCCGGCGGTGCAGGACGAGGCTTTCTTT. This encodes CASSPAVQDEAFF.